One sample yielded the 20 T cell receptor beta chains listed below, sequenced in a study of blood T cell repertoires in COVID-19. Here immunoSEQ multiplex PCR was the method, and the copy in TCRdb shows in-frame clones only, minus some. The repertoire holds roughly 190,000 clones, with about 83% as singletons. Sample: peripheral blood. These receptors came from a man between 18 and 35 years old with active or convalescent COVID-19.

V gene TRBV7-9 combines with J gene TRBJ1-2; no clear D. The CDR3 has 13 residues. Germline V gene lookup returns CDR1 SEHNR and CDR2 FQNEAQ (reference sequence). Trimming removed 4 bases from V and 5 bases from J, with 11 bases in between. The CDR3 sequence is CASSSGSGYGYTF. CDR3 nucleotide sequence: TGTGCCAGCAGCTCCGGGTCTGGTTATGGCTACACCTTC.

In its sample, this clone was seen a few times. The rearrangement links TRBV27 to TRBJ1-1; 7 positions match TRBD1. The V gene's germline CDR1 is MNHEY and CDR2 SMNVEV (reference sequence). With 1 base clipped from V and 7 bases from J, the junction kept 6 bases outside the gene matches. This CDR3 spans 14 amino acids. The CDR3 nucleotides are TGTGCCAGCAGTTTATTGGGGACAGTAAATGAAGCTTTCTTT. It encodes CASSLLGTVNEAFF.

This sequence joins TRBV11-3 and TRBJ2-5; D uncertain. The CDR3 is 13 amino acids. Germline V CDR1 and CDR2: SGHNT, YENEEA. The V end was cut by 1 base, the J end by 5 bases, with 8 bases between. This CDR3 reads CASSLVGWETQYF. The CDR3 nucleotides are TGTGCCAGCAGCTTAGTCGGGTGGGAGACCCAGTACTTC.

V gene TRBV14 combines with J gene TRBJ1-3; D remains unclear. Trimming stripped 2 bases from V and 0 bases from J, with 8 bases between. This CDR3 has 15 residues. The germline CDR1 and CDR2 sequences are SGHDN and FVKESK. The DNA of the CDR3 is TGTGCCAGCAGCCAAAACATACACTCTGGAAACACCATATATTTT. It specifies CASSQNIHSGNTIYF.

This clone occurred a few times. The rearrangement links TRBV5-6 to TRBJ2-5; 7 bases line up with TRBD2. After removal of 4 bases from V and 7 bases from J, the junction contained 16 bases not matched to a gene. Germline CDR1 is SGHDT and CDR2 is YYEEEE. The CDR3 is 16 amino acids. CDR3 protein: CASSPLAGEVMRTQYF. The CDR3 bases are TGTGCCAGCAGCCCATTAGCGGGCGAGGTGATGCGGACCCAGTACTTC.

The chain couples TRBV19 to TRBJ1-4, with a tentative D call TRBD1 (6 bases). Looked up from germline, CDR1 is LNHDA and CDR2 is SQIVND (reference sequence). The CDR3 sequence is 13 residues long. The V and J ends lost 7 bases and 8 bases respectively, with 14 bases between them. For the CDR3, the DNA is TGTGCCAGTAAACGGACAGACGGGGAAAAACTGTTTTTT. Translating it yields CASKRTDGEKLFF. Full variable domain (missing parts from reference TRBV19 and TRBJ1-4): DGGITQSPKYLFRKEGQNVTLSCEQNLNHDAMYWYRQDPGQGLRLIYYSQIVNDFQKGDIAEGYSVSREKKESFPLTVTSAQKNPTAFYLCASKRTDGEKLFFGSGTQLSVL.

V and J are TRBV24-1 and TRBJ1-2; D gene unclear. This CDR3 has 13 residues. V shed 5 bases and J shed 4 bases, with 10 bases lying between them. Germline CDR1 KGHDR, CDR2 SFDVKD. The CDR3 region is CATSVEAGYGYTF. CDR3 coding DNA: TGTGCCACCAGTGTCGAGGCTGGCTATGGCTACACCTTC.

V and J are TRBV30 and TRBJ2-7; 9 bases agree with TRBD1. With V trimmed by 2 bases and J by 6 bases, 11 bases remained unmatched. The CDR3 totals 15 residues. Germline CDR1 is GTSNPN and CDR2 is SVGIG (reference sequence). The DNA for the CDR3 is TGTGCCTGGAGTACCTCGGCGGGGACAGGGTCCGAGCAGTACTTC. It yields the protein CAWSTSAGTGSEQYF.

The chain combines TRBV10-3 with TRBJ1-3; 7 bases are a match to TRBD1. Germline-derived CDR1 and CDR2 are ENHRY and SYGVKD. The CDR3 loop spans 16 amino acids. Trimming took 3 bases from V and 0 from J; bases not matched to a gene: 5. CDR3 coding DNA: TGTGCCATCAGTGACTCCCGGACAGGCTCTGGAAACACCATATATTTT. It codes for CAISDSRTGSGNTIYF.

The chain is built from TRBV4-1 and TRBJ2-5; D may be TRBD1 (5 bases). The CDR3 sequence is 15 residues long. V lost 4 bases and J 3 bases, leaving 15 bases between the germline ends. Germline CDR1 and CDR2: MGHRA and YSYEKL. The CDR3 sequence: CASSPALRGEETQYF. As DNA, the CDR3 is TGCGCCAGCAGCCCCGCGTTAAGGGGTGAAGAGACCCAGTACTTC.

The gene calls are TRBV7-9 and TRBJ2-5; 9 nucleotides align to TRBD1. The CDR3 covers 16 residues. J was trimmed by 1 base and V by 1 base; bases with no gene match: 4. Germline lookup yields CDR1 SEHNR and CDR2 FQNEAQ (reference sequence). This CDR3 is CASSLGGQGGQETQYF. CDR3 bases: TGTGCCAGCAGCTTAGGGGGACAGGGAGGCCAAGAGACCCAGTACTTC.

The V and J genes are TRBV10-1 and TRBJ1-1, with TRBD1 as a possible D gene (5 bases). The germline V gene has CDR1 WNHNN and CDR2 SYGVQD (reference sequence). This CDR3 is built from 13 residues. V was clipped by 6 bases and J by 5 bases, with 13 bases between them. The CDR3 here is CASRGTEGTEAFF. In DNA, the CDR3 is TGCGCCAGCAGAGGGACGGAGGGGACTGAAGCTTTCTTT.

This CDR3 reads CSASSREGLLRTGELFF. Here the CDR3 DNA reads TGCAGTGCTAGTTCGCGGGAGGGCCTGTTGAGGACCGGGGAGCTGTTTTTT. The rearrangement links TRBV20-1 to TRBJ2-2; TRBD2 matches at 9 bases. The CDR3 runs 17 residues. Germline CDR1 DFQATT, CDR2 SNEGSKA (reference sequence). The trim removed 3 bases at V and 5 bases at J, leaving 13 bases unmatched.

The CDR3 loop reads CASSLAATGYGYTF. The CDR3 nucleotides read TGTGCCAGCAGTTTAGCAGCTACGGGGTATGGCTACACCTTC. The chain couples TRBV27 to TRBJ1-2; D gene uncertain. Trimming cost V 2 bases and J 5 bases, with 12 bases left between them. The CDR3 extends over 14 amino acids. The germline V gene encodes CDR1 MNHEY and CDR2 SMNVEV (reference sequence).

This chain uses TRBV10-3 with TRBJ2-2; 13 bases match TRBD2. The germline V gene has CDR1 ENHRY and CDR2 SYGVKD. CDR3 length: 18 residues. Trimming took 2 bases from V and 10 from J; bases not matched to a gene: 13. This CDR3 reads CAISEPGLAGEGMEELFF. DNA of the CDR3: TGTGCCATCAGTGAGCCTGGACTAGCGGGGGAAGGAATGGAGGAGCTGTTTTTT.

This chain joins TRBV28 and TRBJ2-5; TRBD2 might be the D (6 bases). The CDR3 extends over 18 amino acids. CDR1 is MDHEN and CDR2 is SYDVKM in the germline V gene. Trimming removed 1 base from V and 0 bases from J, with 18 bases in between. The CDR3 DNA is TGTGCCAGCAGTTTATCCTCGGTGTTAGCGGAAAACCAAGAGACCCAGTACTTC. It encodes CASSLSSVLAENQETQYF.

V and J are TRBV28 and TRBJ1-2, with 12 positions matching TRBD1. Germline CDR1 MDHEN, CDR2 SYDVKM. The length of the CDR3 is 17 residues. V lost 5 bases, J lost 3 bases, and 10 bases stayed unmatched. CDR3 sequence: CASSDRDRGLMDYGYTF. The DNA of the CDR3 is TGTGCCAGCAGTGACCGGGACAGGGGGCTTATGGACTATGGCTACACCTTC.

J is TRBJ2-1 and V is TRBV5-1, with TRBD2 identical over 9 bases. The J segment lost 7 bases and the V segment lost 0 bases, leaving 5 bases of the junction unmatched. This CDR3 is built from 15 residues. Germline-derived CDR1 and CDR2 are SGHRS and YFSETQ. The CDR3 protein is CASSLVVRGGNEQFF. The DNA for the CDR3 is TGCGCCAGCAGCTTGGTAGTGCGGGGGGGTAATGAGCAGTTCTTC.

J is TRBJ1-6 and V is TRBV7-8; 7 positions match TRBD1. The length of the CDR3 is 14 residues. After removal of 6 bases from V and 7 bases from J, the junction contained 6 bases not matched to a gene. Germline CDR1 is SGHVS and CDR2 is FQNEAQ. The CDR3 DNA reads TGTGCCAGCAGGGGGACAGAAAAAAATTCACCCCTCCACTTT. Encoded protein: CASRGTEKNSPLHF.

The chain has TRBV2 and TRBJ2-6, with 8 bases that match TRBD2. The length of the CDR3 is 17 residues. Germline assignment: CDR1 SNHLY and CDR2 FYNNEI. V gave up 7 bases and J gave up 1 base; unmatched junction bases: 9. CDR3 in DNA: TGTGCCAGCATAGGTAGCGGGGCACTTTCTGGGGCCAACGTCCTGACTTTC. It specifies CASIGSGALSGANVLTF.